Listed here is a single T cell receptor beta chain. Its specific antigen is unknown. One base away there is no much larger clone; base qualities are not given. Library construction relied on 5' RACE. The listed sequencing device is Illumina HiSeq 2500. A second PCR of roughly 6 to 12 cycles was performed with a sample-barcoded 5' primer and a J-beta primer mix. Each TCR beta cDNA molecule received a unique molecular identifier from a template-switch 5' adaptor carrying 12 random nucleotides. Each sample yielded at least 2.5 million CDR3-containing paired-end reads. All of the RNA was converted into first-strand cDNA using the Mint cDNA synthesis kit, with a TRBC-specific oligonucleotide serving as the primer. Following uracil-DNA glycosylase treatment, a first 18-cycle PCR with universal primers M1SS and BC2_uni_R was performed on all cDNA. Concerning the study's data processing: For normalization, 1 million high-quality reads, each with a distinct molecular identifier, were randomly selected from each sample. Reads with shared molecular identifiers were discarded instead of being binned into consensus sequences. MiTCR, run with a Q25 quality threshold and the strictest error-elimination algorithm, handled CDR3 identification, clonotype clustering and error correction. A nonparametric unseen species model using Euler transformation provided a lower-bound estimate of total TCR beta diversity. The raw public reads went through TCRdb reprocessing: fastp at Q25, MiXCR clone calling, in-frame beta chains kept. Here each entry gathers all rows of one CDR3 protein and keeps the most common genes and DNA. TCRdb's processing, not the authors', yielded these V and J calls. The sample table records 650,000 to 900,000 distinct CDR3 sequences; around two thirds of these occur just once. The ten top clones hold 25% to 30% of the sample.

Systemically healthy Caucasian individuals from Russia, around 38 in total and aged 6 to 90 years, were included as donors. Ten milliliters of peripheral blood were drawn from each donor into EDTA-treated Vacutainer tubes. PBMCs were isolated by Ficoll-Paque density-gradient centrifugation, with at least 6 million obtained per sample. Trizol reagent was used to extract total RNA from PBMCs, with at least 5 micrograms per sample. Naive CD45RAhigh/CD27high T cell percentages were measured by flow cytometry on a PBMC aliquot from every donor. The source of the sample is a study of blood T cells in healthy people across ages (dated by TCRdb to 2013 to 2016). Notes on the research overall: In model experiments, template switching captured about one uniquely barcoded TCR beta cDNA molecule for every two T cells. To track age-related changes in TCR beta repertoire diversity, the study relied on deep sequencing normalized with unique cDNA molecular identifiers. Donors were grouped into four age groups: young (average approximately 16 years), middle-aged (roughly 38), aged (around 56) and long-lived (over 80). To avoid experimental bias, donors of different ages were distributed randomly across sequencing lanes. For two donors (one aged 18 to 29 and one aged 80 or older), the study analyzed two additional independent replicas of 1 million unique cDNA reads from the same blood draw. General findings and caveats noted by the study authors: Estimates of total diversity from one million sequenced T cells were regarded as lower bounds and underestimates. Bulk unsorted PBMC profiling prevented conclusive comparison of naive and antigen-experienced compartments. Because the CMV infection status of the donors was unknown, age-related changes in expanded clonotypes may potentially have been confounded. A strong correlation was found between observed TCR beta diversity and the percentage of naive T cells measured by flow cytometry. As age increased, observed TCR beta diversity per million T cells dropped in a roughly linear way, and a significant reduction was already evident by age about 36. Compared with the aged group, the long-lived group had more naive CD4+ T cells, fewer expanded clones and increased TCR diversity, suggesting age selection.

The germline V gene specifies SQVTM as CDR1 and ANQGSEA as CDR2. V was cut back by 2 bases and J by 5 bases, leaving a gap of 21 bases between them. The CDR3, from cysteine to phenylalanine, totals 17 residues. Kept here is only the CDR3 DNA, which spans 51 bases and is read in frame from base 1. The source is a man aged 25-45 years in good health. The sequencing input was blood. This chain joins TRBV29-1 to TRBJ2-2; the D gene is perhaps TRBD1, from 5 matching bases. The CDR3 protein is CSVERTGTVGVTGELFF. The DNA sequence is TGCAGCGTTGAAAGAACAGGCACCGTAGGAGTAACCGGGGAGCTGTTTTTT.